The T cell receptor beta chain described here comes from a study of OX40 agonist ivuxolimab in advanced cancers. As for the study in general: Prior therapy, whether anti-PD-1, anti-PD-L1 or anti-CTLA-4, was allowed, and approximately 40% had some. Findings and caveats of the study: Clonal expansion by week 6 occurred in CD4+ and CD8+ blood T cells (at 0.1 to 3.0 mg/kg).

For this clone: Its target is unknown.

Sequencing was performed with immunoSEQ multiplex PCR; in TCRdb, only in-frame clones are kept and a portion is missing. The repertoire has some 77,000 clones, about 88% of them found once; the top ten carry 1.1%. V lost 5 bases, J lost 0 bases, and 5 bases stayed unmatched. Germline-derived CDR1 and CDR2 are SQVTM and ANQGSEA. CDR3 length equals 15 residues. If patients had autoimmune disease history or systemic immunosuppression, they were excluded. Baseline was the first blood sampling point, followed by cycle 4 day 1 and cycle 7 day 1. This chain joins TRBV29-1 and TRBJ2-1; TRBD2 matches 9 bases. The receptor was isolated from an adult with an advanced solid tumor such as melanoma, head and neck, liver or kidney cancer. Specimen: CD4+ or CD8+ T cells sorted from blood, collected in a trial of the OX40 agonist ivuxolimab. The CDR3 region has the DNA TGCAGCGTTACTAGCGGGCGGAGCTCCTACAATGAGCAGTTCTTC. Its translation: CSVTSGRSSYNEQFF.